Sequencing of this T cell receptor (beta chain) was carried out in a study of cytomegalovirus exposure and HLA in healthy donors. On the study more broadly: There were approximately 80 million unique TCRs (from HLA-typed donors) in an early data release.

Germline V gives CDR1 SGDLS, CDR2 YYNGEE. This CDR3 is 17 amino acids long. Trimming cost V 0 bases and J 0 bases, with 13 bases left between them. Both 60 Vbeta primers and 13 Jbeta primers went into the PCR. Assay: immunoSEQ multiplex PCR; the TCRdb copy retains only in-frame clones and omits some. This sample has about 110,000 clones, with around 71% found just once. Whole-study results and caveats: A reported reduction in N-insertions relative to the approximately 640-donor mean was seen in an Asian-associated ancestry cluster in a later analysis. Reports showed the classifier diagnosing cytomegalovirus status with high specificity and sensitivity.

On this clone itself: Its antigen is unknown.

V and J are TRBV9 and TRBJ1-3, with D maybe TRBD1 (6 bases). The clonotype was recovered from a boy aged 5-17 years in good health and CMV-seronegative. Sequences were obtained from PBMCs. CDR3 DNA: TGTGCCAGCAGCGTAGACCCGGGACACCTCTCTGGAAACACCATATATTTT. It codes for CASSVDPGHLSGNTIYF.